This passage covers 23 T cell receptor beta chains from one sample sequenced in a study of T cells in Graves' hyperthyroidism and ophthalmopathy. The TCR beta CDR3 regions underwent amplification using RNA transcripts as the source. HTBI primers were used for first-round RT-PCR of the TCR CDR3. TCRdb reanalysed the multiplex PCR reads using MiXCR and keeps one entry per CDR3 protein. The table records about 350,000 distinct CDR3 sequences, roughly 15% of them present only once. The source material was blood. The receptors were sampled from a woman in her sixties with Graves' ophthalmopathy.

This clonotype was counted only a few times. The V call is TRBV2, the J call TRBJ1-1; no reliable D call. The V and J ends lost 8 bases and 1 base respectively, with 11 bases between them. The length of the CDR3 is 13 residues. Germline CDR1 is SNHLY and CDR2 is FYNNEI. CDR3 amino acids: CASSGWENTEAFF. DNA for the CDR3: TGTGCCAGCTCGGGTTGGGAGAACACTGAAGCTTTCTTT. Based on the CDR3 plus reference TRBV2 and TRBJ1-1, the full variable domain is EPEVTQTPSHQVTQMGQEVILRCVPISNHLYFYWYRQILGQKVEFLVSFYNNEISEKSEIFDDQFSVERPDGSNFTLKIRSTKLEDSAMYFCASSGWENTEAFFGQGTRLTVV.

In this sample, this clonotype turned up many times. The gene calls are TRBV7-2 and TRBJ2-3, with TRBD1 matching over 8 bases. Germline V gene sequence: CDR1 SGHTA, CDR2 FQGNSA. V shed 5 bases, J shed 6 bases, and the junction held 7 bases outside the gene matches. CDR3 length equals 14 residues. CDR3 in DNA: TGTGCCAGCAGCCAGGACAGGGTAGCCGATACGCAGTATTTT. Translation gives CASSQDRVADTQYF.

This chain's CDR3 is CASSGGLGAAATEAFF. The CDR3, as DNA: TGTGCCAGCAGTGGAGGATTGGGGGCGGCGGCCACTGAAGCTTTCTTT. The chain joins TRBV6-1 to TRBJ1-1, with D perhaps matching TRBD1 (6 bases). The germline CDR1 and CDR2 sequences are MNHNS and SASEGT. This CDR3 is 16 amino acids long. Trimming left V 4 bases short and J 4 bases short, with 19 bases between.

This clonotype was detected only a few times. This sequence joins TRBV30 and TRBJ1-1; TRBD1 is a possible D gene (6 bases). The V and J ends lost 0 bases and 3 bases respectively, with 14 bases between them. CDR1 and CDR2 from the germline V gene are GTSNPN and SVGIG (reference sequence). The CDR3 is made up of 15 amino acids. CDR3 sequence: CAWSVWGALDTEAFF. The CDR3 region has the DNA TGTGCCTGGAGTGTTTGGGGGGCCCTCGACACTGAAGCTTTCTTT.

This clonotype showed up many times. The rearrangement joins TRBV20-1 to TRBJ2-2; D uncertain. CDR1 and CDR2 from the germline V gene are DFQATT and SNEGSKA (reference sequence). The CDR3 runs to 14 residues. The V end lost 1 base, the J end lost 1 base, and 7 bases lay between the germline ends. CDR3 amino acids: CSARANGNTGELFF. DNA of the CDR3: TGCAGTGCTAGAGCGAACGGGAACACCGGGGAGCTGTTTTTT.

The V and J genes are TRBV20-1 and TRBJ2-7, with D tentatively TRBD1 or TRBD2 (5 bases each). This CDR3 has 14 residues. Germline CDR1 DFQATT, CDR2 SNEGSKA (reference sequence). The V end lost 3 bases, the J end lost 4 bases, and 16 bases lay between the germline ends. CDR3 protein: CSARRAGFAYEQYF. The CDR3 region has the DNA TGCAGTGCTAGGCGGGCAGGGTTTGCGTACGAGCAGTACTTC.

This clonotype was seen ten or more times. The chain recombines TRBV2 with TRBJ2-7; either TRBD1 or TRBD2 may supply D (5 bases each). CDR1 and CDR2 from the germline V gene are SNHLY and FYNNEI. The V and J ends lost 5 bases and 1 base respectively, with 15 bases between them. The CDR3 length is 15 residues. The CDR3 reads CASSRDRYSSYEQYF. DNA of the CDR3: TGTGCCAGCAGTCGGGACCGCTACTCTTCCTACGAGCAGTACTTC. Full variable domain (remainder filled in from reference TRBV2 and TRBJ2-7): EPEVTQTPSHQVTQMGQEVILRCVPISNHLYFYWYRQILGQKVEFLVSFYNNEISEKSEIFDDQFSVERPDGSNFTLKIRSTKLEDSAMYFCASSRDRYSSYEQYFGPGTRLTVT.

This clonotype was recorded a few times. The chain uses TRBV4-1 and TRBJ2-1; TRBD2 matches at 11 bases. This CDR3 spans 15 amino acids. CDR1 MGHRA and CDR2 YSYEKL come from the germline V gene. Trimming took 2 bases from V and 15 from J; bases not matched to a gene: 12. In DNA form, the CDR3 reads TGCGCCAGCAGCCAACCCACTACTAGCGGGAGAGGGCGGTTCTTC. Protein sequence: CASSQPTTSGRGRFF.

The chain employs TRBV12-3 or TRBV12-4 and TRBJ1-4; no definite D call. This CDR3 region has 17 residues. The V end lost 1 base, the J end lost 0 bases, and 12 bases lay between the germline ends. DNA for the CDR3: TGTGCCAGCAGTTTAGTACGGAACCATTCAACTAATGAAAAACTGTTTTTT. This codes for CASSLVRNHSTNEKLFF.

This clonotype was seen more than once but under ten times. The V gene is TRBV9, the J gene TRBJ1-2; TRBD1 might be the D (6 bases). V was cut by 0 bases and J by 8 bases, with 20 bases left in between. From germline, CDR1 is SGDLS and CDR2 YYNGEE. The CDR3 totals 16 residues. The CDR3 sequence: CASSVAGAAVGVGYTF. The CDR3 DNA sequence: TGTGCCAGCAGCGTAGCAGGGGCCGCTGTTGGGGTCGGCTACACCTTC. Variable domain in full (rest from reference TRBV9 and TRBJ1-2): DSGVTQTPKHLITATGQRVTLRCSPRSGDLSVYWYQQSLDQGLQFLIQYYNGEERAKGNILERFSAQQFPDLHSELNLSSLELGDSALYFCASSVAGAAVGVGYTFGSGTRLTVV.

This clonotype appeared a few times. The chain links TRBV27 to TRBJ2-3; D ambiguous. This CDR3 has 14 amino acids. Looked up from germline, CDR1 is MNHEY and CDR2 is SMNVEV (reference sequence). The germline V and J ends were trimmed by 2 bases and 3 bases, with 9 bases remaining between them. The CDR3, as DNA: TGTGCCAGCAGTTTAACGGTCAGTACAGATACGCAGTATTTT. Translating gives CASSLTVSTDTQYF.

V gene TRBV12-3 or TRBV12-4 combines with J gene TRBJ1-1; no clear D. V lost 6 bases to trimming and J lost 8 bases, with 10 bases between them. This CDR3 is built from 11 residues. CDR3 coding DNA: TGTGCCAGCAGCTTTACGGGGGAAGCTTTCTTT. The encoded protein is CASSFTGEAFF.

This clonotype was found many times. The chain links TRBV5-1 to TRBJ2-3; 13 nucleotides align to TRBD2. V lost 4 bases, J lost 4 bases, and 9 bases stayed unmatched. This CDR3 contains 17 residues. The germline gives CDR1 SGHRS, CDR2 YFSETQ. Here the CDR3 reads CASSGAAGTSGADTQYF. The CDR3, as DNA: TGCGCCAGCAGCGGGGCTGCCGGGACTAGCGGGGCAGATACGCAGTATTTT.

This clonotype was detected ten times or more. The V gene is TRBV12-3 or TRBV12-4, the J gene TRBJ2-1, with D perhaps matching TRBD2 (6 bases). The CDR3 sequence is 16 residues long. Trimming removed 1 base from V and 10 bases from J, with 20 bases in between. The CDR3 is CASSLELVGLPVEQFF. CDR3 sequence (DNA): TGTGCCAGCAGTTTAGAGTTGGTGGGACTGCCCGTAGAGCAGTTCTTC.

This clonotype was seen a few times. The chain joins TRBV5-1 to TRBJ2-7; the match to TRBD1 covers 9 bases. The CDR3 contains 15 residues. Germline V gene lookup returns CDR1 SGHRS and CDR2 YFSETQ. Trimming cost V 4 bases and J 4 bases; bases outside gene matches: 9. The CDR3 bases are TGCGCCAGCAGCATACAGGGGGCGATGTATTACGAGCAGTACTTC. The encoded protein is CASSIQGAMYYEQYF.

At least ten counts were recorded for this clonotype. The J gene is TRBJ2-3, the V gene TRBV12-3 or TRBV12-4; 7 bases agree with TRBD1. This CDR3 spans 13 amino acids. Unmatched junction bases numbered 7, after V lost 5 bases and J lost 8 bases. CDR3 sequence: CASSPDRVGTQYF. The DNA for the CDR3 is TGTGCCAGCAGTCCCGACAGGGTCGGTACGCAGTATTTT.

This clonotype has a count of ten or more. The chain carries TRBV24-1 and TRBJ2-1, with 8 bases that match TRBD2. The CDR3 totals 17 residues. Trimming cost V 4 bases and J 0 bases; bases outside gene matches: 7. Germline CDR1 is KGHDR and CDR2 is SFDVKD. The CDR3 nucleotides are TGTGCCACCAGTGACCGGGGGAGCGGGGGCTCCTACAATGAGCAGTTCTTC. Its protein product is CATSDRGSGGSYNEQFF.

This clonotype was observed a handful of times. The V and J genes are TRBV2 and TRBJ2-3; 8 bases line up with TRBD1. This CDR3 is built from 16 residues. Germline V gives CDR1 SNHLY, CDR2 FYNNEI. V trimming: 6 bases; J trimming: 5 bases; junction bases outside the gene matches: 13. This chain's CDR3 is CASSDAGQGAKDTQYF. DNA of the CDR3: TGTGCCAGCAGCGACGCGGGGCAGGGGGCTAAAGATACGCAGTATTTT. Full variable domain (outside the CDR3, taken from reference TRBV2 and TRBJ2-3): EPEVTQTPSHQVTQMGQEVILRCVPISNHLYFYWYRQILGQKVEFLVSFYNNEISEKSEIFDDQFSVERPDGSNFTLKIRSTKLEDSAMYFCASSDAGQGAKDTQYFGPGTRLTVL.

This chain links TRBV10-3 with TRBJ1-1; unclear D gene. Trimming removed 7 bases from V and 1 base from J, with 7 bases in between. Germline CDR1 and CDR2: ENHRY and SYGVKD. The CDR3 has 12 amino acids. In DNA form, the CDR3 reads TGTGCCATCATGGGTCCGAACACTGAAGCTTTCTTT. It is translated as CAIMGPNTEAFF.

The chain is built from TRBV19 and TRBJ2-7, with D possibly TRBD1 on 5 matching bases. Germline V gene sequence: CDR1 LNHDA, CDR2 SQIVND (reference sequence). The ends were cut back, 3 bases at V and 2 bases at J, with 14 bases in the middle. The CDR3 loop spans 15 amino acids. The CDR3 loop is CASSMEGDSTYEQYF. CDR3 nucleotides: TGTGCCAGTAGTATGGAAGGGGATTCGACCTACGAGCAGTACTTC.

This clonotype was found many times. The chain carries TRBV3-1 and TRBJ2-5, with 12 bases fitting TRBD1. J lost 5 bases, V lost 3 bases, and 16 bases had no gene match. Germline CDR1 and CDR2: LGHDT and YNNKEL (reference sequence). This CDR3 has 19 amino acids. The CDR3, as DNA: TGTGCCAGCAGCCAGACCCCCTGGGGAGGGACAGGGGGCCAGGAGACCCAGTACTTC. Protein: CASSQTPWGGTGGQETQYF.

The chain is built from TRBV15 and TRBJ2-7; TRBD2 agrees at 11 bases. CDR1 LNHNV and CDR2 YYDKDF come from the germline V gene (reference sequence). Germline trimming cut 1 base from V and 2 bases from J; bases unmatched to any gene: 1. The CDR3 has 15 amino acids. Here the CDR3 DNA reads TGTGCCACCAGCAGAGCACTAGCGGGAGCCTACGAGCAGTACTTC. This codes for CATSRALAGAYEQYF.

For the CDR3, the DNA is TGTGCCAGCAGCTTCCGACTAGCGGGGAACACCGGGGAGCTGTTTTTT. This codes for CASSFRLAGNTGELFF. This chain joins TRBV7-8 and TRBJ2-2, with 10 bases lining up with TRBD2. The CDR3 sequence is 16 residues long. The germline V gene encodes CDR1 SGHVS and CDR2 FQNEAQ. V lost 3 bases, J lost 1 base, and 2 bases stayed unmatched.